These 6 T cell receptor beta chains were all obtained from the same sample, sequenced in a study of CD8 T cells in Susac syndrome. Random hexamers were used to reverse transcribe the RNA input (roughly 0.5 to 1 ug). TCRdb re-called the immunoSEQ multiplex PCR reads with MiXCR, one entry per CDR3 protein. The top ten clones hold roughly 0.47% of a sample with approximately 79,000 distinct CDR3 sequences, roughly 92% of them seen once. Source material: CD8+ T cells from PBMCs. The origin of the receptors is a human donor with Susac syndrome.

The CDR3 spells CSARGASGGSTDTQYF. The CDR3 DNA reads as TGCAGTGCTAGAGGGGCTAGCGGGGGGAGCACAGATACGCAGTATTTT. This chain connects TRBV20-1 to TRBJ2-3; 11 nucleotides align to TRBD2. The CDR3 consists of 16 residues. The germline gives CDR1 DFQATT, CDR2 SNEGSKA (reference sequence). Unmatched junction bases numbered 3, after V lost 1 base and J lost 0 bases.

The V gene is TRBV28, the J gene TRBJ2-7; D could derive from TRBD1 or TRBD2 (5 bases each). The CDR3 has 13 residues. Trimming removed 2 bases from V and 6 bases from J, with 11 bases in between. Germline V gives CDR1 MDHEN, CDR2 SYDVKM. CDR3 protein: CASSLIGAFEQYF. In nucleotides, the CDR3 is TGTGCCAGCAGTTTAATCGGGGCTTTCGAGCAGTACTTC.

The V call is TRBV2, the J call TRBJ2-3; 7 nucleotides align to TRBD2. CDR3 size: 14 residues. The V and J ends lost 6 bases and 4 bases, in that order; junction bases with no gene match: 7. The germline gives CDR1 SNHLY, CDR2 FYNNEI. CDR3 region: CASSDTSASDTQYF. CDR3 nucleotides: TGTGCCAGCAGCGACACTAGCGCCTCAGATACGCAGTATTTT.

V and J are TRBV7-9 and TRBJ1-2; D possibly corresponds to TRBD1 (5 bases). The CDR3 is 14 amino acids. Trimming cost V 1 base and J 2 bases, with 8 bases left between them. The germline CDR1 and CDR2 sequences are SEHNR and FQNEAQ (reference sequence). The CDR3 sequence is CASSLVTANYGYTF. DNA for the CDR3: TGTGCCAGCAGCTTAGTGACAGCAAACTATGGCTACACCTTC.

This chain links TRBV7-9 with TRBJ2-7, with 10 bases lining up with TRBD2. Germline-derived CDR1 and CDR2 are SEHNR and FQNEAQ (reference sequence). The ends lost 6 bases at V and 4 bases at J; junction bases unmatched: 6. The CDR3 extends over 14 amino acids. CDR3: CASSGLAGEYEQYF. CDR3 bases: TGTGCCAGCAGTGGGCTAGCGGGAGAATACGAGCAGTACTTC. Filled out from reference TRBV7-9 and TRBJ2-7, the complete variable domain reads DTGVSQNPRHKITKRGQNVTFRCDPISEHNRLYWYRQTLGQGPEFLTYFQNEAQLEKSRLLSDRFSAERPKGSFSTLEIQRTEQGDSAMYLCASSGLAGEYEQYFGPGTRLTVT.

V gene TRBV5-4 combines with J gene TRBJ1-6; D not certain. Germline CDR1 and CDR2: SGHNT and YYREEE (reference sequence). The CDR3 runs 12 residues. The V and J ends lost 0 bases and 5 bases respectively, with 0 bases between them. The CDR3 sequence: CASSLDNSPLHF. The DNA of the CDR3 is TGTGCCAGCAGCTTGGATAATTCACCCCTCCACTTT.